Following are 27 T cell receptor beta chains from one sample sequenced in a study of T cell responses to AZD1222 COVID-19 vaccine. Produced via immunoSEQ multiplex PCR; TCRdb's table is partial and in-frame only. The sample carries 66,000 or so clones, about 90% recorded once. This specimen consisted of peripheral blood, obtained on day 0 of AZD1222 vaccination. These receptors were obtained from an adult in good health.

The chain employs TRBV7-8 and TRBJ1-2; 7 nucleotides align to TRBD1. The CDR3 covers 16 residues. Trimming cost V 2 bases and J 8 bases; bases outside gene matches: 14. CDR1 SGHVS and CDR2 FQNEAQ come from the germline V gene. CDR3 bases: TGTGCCAGCAGCTTAAGAAGCATTGGTACAGGGGTCGGCTACACCTTC. Protein: CASSLRSIGTGVGYTF.

This rearrangement joins TRBV4-2 to TRBJ2-7, with D hard to call. V lost 3 bases and J lost 0, with 21 bases in between. Germline V CDR1 and CDR2: LGHNA, YNFKEQ. The CDR3 extends over 18 amino acids. The chain's CDR3 is CASSQGDSRGGNSYEQYF. The CDR3 region has the DNA TGTGCCAGCAGCCAGGGCGACTCCCGCGGTGGGAACTCCTACGAGCAGTACTTC.

J is TRBJ2-1 and V is TRBV5-1; 7 nucleotides agree with TRBD1. In germline, CDR1 is SGHRS, CDR2 YFSETQ. V lost 4 bases to trimming and J lost 2 bases; unmatched junction nucleotides: 3. The CDR3 loop spans 14 amino acids. The CDR3 sequence is CASSLGQPYNEQFF. The CDR3 coding sequence is TGCGCCAGCAGCCTGGGACAGCCCTACAATGAGCAGTTCTTC.

The chain uses TRBV6-5 and TRBJ2-1; TRBD2 aligns across 8 bases. This CDR3 spans 15 amino acids. CDR1 is MNHEY, CDR2 SVGAGI, per germline. V shed 7 bases and J 4 bases; nucleotides not matched to a gene: 9. This chain's CDR3 is CASTEPAGDYNEQFF. Written as DNA, the CDR3 is TGTGCCAGCACCGAACCAGCGGGGGATTACAATGAGCAGTTCTTC.

CDR3 nucleotides: TGTGCCAGTCGAGACAGCTTTTACAATGAGCAGTTCTTC. Amino acids: CASRDSFYNEQFF. V gene TRBV19 combines with J gene TRBJ2-1; possibly TRBD1 for D (5 bases). The V end lost 8 bases, the J end lost 4 bases, and 12 bases lay between the germline ends. The V gene's germline CDR1 is LNHDA and CDR2 SQIVND (reference sequence). The CDR3 is 13 residues long.

The rearrangement links TRBV29-1 to TRBJ1-2; D uncertain. Germline V CDR1 and CDR2: SQVTM, ANQGSEA. V was shortened by 5 bases and J by 0 bases, with 19 bases between the two germline ends. The CDR3 sequence is 16 residues long. The CDR3 loop reads CSVTTLIRTANYGYTF. The CDR3 nucleotides read TGCAGCGTTACGACCCTTATACGGACGGCTAACTATGGCTACACCTTC. Based on the CDR3 plus reference TRBV29-1 and TRBJ1-2, the full variable domain is SAVISQKPSRDICQRGTSLTIQCQVDSQVTMMFWYRQQPGQSLTLIATANQGSEATYESGFVIDKFPISRPNLTFSTLTVSNMSPEDSSIYLCSVTTLIRTANYGYTFGSGTRLTVV.

The chain has TRBV9 and TRBJ2-2; no clear D gene. There are 14 residues in the CDR3. Germline lookup yields CDR1 SGDLS and CDR2 YYNGEE. V lost 3 bases, J lost 0 bases, and 6 bases lay in between. The CDR3 sequence is CASSGPANTGELFF. The CDR3 DNA is TGTGCCAGCAGCGGGCCCGCGAACACCGGGGAGCTGTTTTTT.

This clone occurred once. The gene calls are TRBV11-2 and TRBJ2-5, with D unclear. The CDR3 is 12 residues long. Germline V lookup: CDR1 SGHAT, CDR2 FQNNGV. V was clipped by 5 bases and J by 5 bases, with 9 bases between them. The CDR3 reads CASSPAGETQYF. In nucleotides, the CDR3 is TGTGCCAGCAGCCCGGCCGGGGAGACCCAGTACTTC.

The chain links TRBV4-3 to TRBJ1-4; D is unclear. The V and J ends lost 0 bases and 8 bases respectively, with 16 bases between them. This CDR3 region has 16 residues. Germline values: CDR1 LGHNA, CDR2 YSLEER. The CDR3 DNA reads TGCGCCAGCAGCCAAGATCCGAGGGCAGGAGGGGAAAAACTGTTTTTT. Translation gives CASSQDPRAGGEKLFF.

V is TRBV2 and J is TRBJ2-1; 7 bases are shared with TRBD1. The germline V gene has CDR1 SNHLY and CDR2 FYNNEI. The CDR3 runs to 17 residues. J lost 3 bases, V lost 7 bases, and 15 bases had no gene match. CDR3: CASTYPQTGANYNEQFF. Written as DNA, the CDR3 is TGTGCCAGCACTTATCCTCAAACAGGGGCTAACTACAATGAGCAGTTCTTC.

The chain employs TRBV6-5 and TRBJ1-2, with a possible D match to TRBD1 (5 bases). V was cut by 7 bases and J by 3 bases, with 12 bases left in between. The germline CDR1 and CDR2 sequences are MNHEY and SVGAGI. This CDR3 region has 13 residues. The CDR3 nucleotides are TGTGCCAGCACCCTCCGGGGGGACTATGGCTACACCTTC. Amino acids: CASTLRGDYGYTF.

The rearrangement uses TRBV19 and TRBJ1-5; possibly TRBD1 for D (6 bases). CDR1 and CDR2 from the germline V gene are LNHDA and SQIVND (reference sequence). This CDR3 contains 15 residues. Trimming took off 4 bases at V and 7 bases at J, with 17 bases between the two ends. CDR3 DNA: TGTGCCAGTAGTACCGACTACAGGGCCCAGCAGCCCCAGCATTTT. Translated, it gives CASSTDYRAQQPQHF. Supplemented by reference TRBV19 and TRBJ1-5, the full variable domain reads DGGITQSPKYLFRKEGQNVTLSCEQNLNHDAMYWYRQDPGQGLRLIYYSQIVNDFQKGDIAEGYSVSREKKESFPLTVTSAQKNPTAFYLCASSTDYRAQQPQHFGDGTRLSIL.

The V call is TRBV6-5, the J call TRBJ1-1; D gene uncertain. The length of the CDR3 is 14 residues. Germline lookup yields CDR1 MNHEY and CDR2 SVGAGI. The ends were cut back, 6 bases at V and 1 base at J, with 12 bases in the middle. CDR3: CASRLGQQNTEAFF. In DNA, the CDR3 is TGTGCCAGCAGACTCGGGCAGCAGAACACTGAAGCTTTCTTT.

This chain uses TRBV4-2 with TRBJ1-3; D is uncertain. Looked up from germline, CDR1 is LGHNA and CDR2 is YNFKEQ. The CDR3 covers 13 residues. Trimming stripped 0 bases from V and 4 bases from J, with 4 bases between. The CDR3 spells CASSQEGGNTIYF. Here the CDR3 DNA reads TGTGCCAGCAGCCAAGAAGGCGGAAACACCATATATTTT.

This rearrangement joins TRBV7-8 to TRBJ1-2, with D possibly matching TRBD1 (6 bases). The V end lost 7 bases, the J end lost 2 bases, and 17 bases lay between the germline ends. Germline CDR1 is SGHVS and CDR2 is FQNEAQ. The CDR3 has 15 amino acids. The CDR3 is CASKLGGGGNYGYTF. The CDR3 DNA sequence: TGTGCCAGCAAACTCGGGGGGGGCGGGAACTATGGCTACACCTTC.

The J gene is TRBJ2-3, the V gene TRBV3-1 (or the pseudogene TRBV3-2); D call uncertain. The CDR3 has 14 amino acids. Trimming cost V 1 base and J 2 bases, with 7 bases left between them. Germline V lookup: CDR1 LGHDT, CDR2 YNNKEL (reference sequence). The CDR3, as DNA: TGTGCCAGCAGCCAAGCTCAAAACACAGATACGCAGTATTTT. Protein product: CASSQAQNTDTQYF.

The chain uses TRBV3-1 (or the pseudogene TRBV3-2) and TRBJ2-1; no reliable D call. V was shortened by 2 bases and J by 8 bases, with 16 bases between the two germline ends. This CDR3 has 15 amino acids. CDR1 LGHDT and CDR2 YNNKEL come from the germline V gene (reference sequence). The CDR3 nucleotides are TGTGCCAGCAGCCAACTCTTCGTGGGCTTCTATGAGCAGTTCTTC. It specifies CASSQLFVGFYEQFF.

The chain combines TRBV12-5 with TRBJ1-1; 10 bases align to TRBD1. Germline values: CDR1 LGHNT, CDR2 FRNRAP. This CDR3 comprises 16 residues. Trimming at V came to 0 bases and at J to 4 bases, leaving 5 bases not matched to a gene. The CDR3 bases are TGTGCTAGTGGTTTGGTACTGGGACAGGGGTTCACTGAAGCTTTCTTT. Protein: CASGLVLGQGFTEAFF. The full variable domain, rest sourced from reference TRBV12-5 and TRBJ1-1, is DARVTQTPRHKVTEMGQEVTMRCQPILGHNTVFWYRQTMMQGLELLAYFRNRAPLDDSGMPKDRFSAEMPDATLATLKIQPSEPRDSAVYFCASGLVLGQGFTEAFFGQGTRLTVV.

This clone has only a few counts. The J gene is TRBJ2-1, the V gene TRBV5-1; D ambiguous. CDR1 is SGHRS, CDR2 YFSETQ, per germline. This CDR3 region has 15 residues. The V gene lost 6 bases and the J gene lost 1 base, with 14 bases spanning the gap. CDR3 sequence reads: CASKGLDRSYNEQFF. CDR3 nucleotide sequence: TGCGCCAGCAAAGGGCTAGACCGTTCCTACAATGAGCAGTTCTTC.

The genes are TRBV6-2 or TRBV6-3 and TRBJ2-7, with D perhaps TRBD1 or TRBD2 (5 bases each). Trimming removed 5 bases from V and 4 bases from J, with 15 bases in between. The CDR3 totals 14 residues. Germline lookup yields CDR1 MNHEY and CDR2 SVGEGT. The CDR3 sequence is CASSQGPEEYEQYF. Here the CDR3 DNA reads TGTGCCAGCAGTCAGGGACCCGAGGAGTACGAGCAGTACTTC.

The gene calls are TRBV19 and TRBJ1-2; D possibly corresponds to TRBD1 (6 bases). V lost 11 bases, J lost 4 bases, and 23 bases lay in between. Germline V gene sequence: CDR1 LNHDA, CDR2 SQIVND (reference sequence). This CDR3 is 15 amino acids long. The CDR3 DNA reads as TGTGCCTCCTGGCCCGGGGGCGCATCGGTCTATGGCTACACCTTC. It codes for CASWPGGASVYGYTF.

The chain carries TRBV28 and TRBJ1-5, with D possibly matching TRBD1 (5 bases). V was pared by 2 bases and J by 7 bases, with 12 bases between. In germline, CDR1 is MDHEN, CDR2 SYDVKM. CDR3 length: 14 residues. CDR3 residues: CASSLGGARQPQHF. CDR3 DNA sequence: TGTGCCAGCAGTTTAGGAGGGGCTAGGCAGCCCCAGCATTTT. The whole variable domain, filled in from reference TRBV28 and TRBJ1-5, reads DVKVTQSSRYLVKRTGEKVFLECVQDMDHENMFWYRQDPGLGLRLIYFSYDVKMKEKGDIPEGYSVSREKKERFSLILESASTNQTSMYLCASSLGGARQPQHFGDGTRLSIL.

The chain couples TRBV20-1 to TRBJ1-2, with no clear D. The CDR3 has 11 amino acids. Germline lookup yields CDR1 DFQATT and CDR2 SNEGSKA (reference sequence). The V gene lost 4 bases and the J gene lost 6 bases, with 9 bases spanning the gap. The chain's CDR3 is CSATGPDGYTF. CDR3 DNA: TGCAGTGCTACCGGACCGGATGGCTACACCTTC.

This clone has only one observation. The chain employs TRBV5-6 and TRBJ2-7; D possibly corresponds to TRBD1 (6 bases). Germline loops: CDR1 SGHDT, CDR2 YYEEEE. V gave up 0 bases and J gave up 4 bases, with 14 bases separating them. The CDR3 loop spans 15 amino acids. The CDR3 region has the DNA TGTGCCAGCAGCTTGGATCCAGGGGAGACTTACGAGCAGTACTTC. This codes for CASSLDPGETYEQYF.

The V call is TRBV7-3, the J call TRBJ2-3, with 8 bases identical to TRBD2. The length of the CDR3 is 15 residues. With V trimmed by 2 bases and J by 3 bases, 4 bases remained unmatched. The V gene's germline CDR1 is SGHTA and CDR2 FQGTGA. The CDR3 region has the DNA TGTGCCAGCAGCTTAGTTAGCGGGATGACAGATACGCAGTATTTT. Protein product: CASSLVSGMTDTQYF.

This clone was recorded a few times. This chain uses TRBV11-3 with TRBJ2-7; D might be TRBD2 (6 bases). This CDR3 is built from 15 residues. V lost 5 bases to trimming and J lost 0 bases, with 14 bases between them. Looked up from germline, CDR1 is SGHNT and CDR2 is YENEEA. The CDR3 nucleotides are TGTGCCAGCAGCATAGGACACGGGAGCTCCTACGAGCAGTACTTC. Its translation is CASSIGHGSSYEQYF.

The chain couples TRBV5-1 to TRBJ2-5, with TRBD1 matching 7 bases. Germline CDR1 reads SGHRS; CDR2 reads YFSETQ. Trimming cost V 2 bases and J 4 bases; bases outside gene matches: 8. CDR3 length equals 15 residues. The CDR3 DNA reads TGCGCCAGCAGCTTTGCAGGGAACAGGGGAGAGACCCAGTACTTC. Protein sequence: CASSFAGNRGETQYF.